Below, 19 T cell receptor beta chains from the same sample are listed, as sequenced in a study of post-analysis software for immune sequencing data. Points from the study as a whole: When patients were compared with controls, about five TRBV segments were more frequent, TRBV5-6, TRBV5-1 and TRBV20-1 among them.

Prepared TCR beta cDNA libraries contained unique molecular identifiers. From the PCR reads, TCRdb called clonotypes with MiXCR, one entry per CDR3 protein. In the table there are hundreds of thousands of distinct CDR3 sequences, approximately 50% of which are singletons. The antigens of these receptors remain unknown. Material: blood. These receptors were taken from a girl under 18 with multiple sclerosis.

This chain joins TRBV5-1 and TRBJ2-4; 7 bases line up with TRBD1. Gene TRBJ2-5 matches the end of the DNA better, so the J call may be wrong. CDR3 length equals 14 residues. The germline CDR1 and CDR2 sequences are SGHRS and YFSETQ. The CDR3 nucleotides read TGCGCCAGCAGCAATGGACAGGCACAAGAGACCCAGTACTTC. Amino acid sequence: CASSNGQAQETQYF.

The chain has TRBV21-1 and TRBJ2-5; no DNA check was done on the table's D call, TRBD1. TRBV21-1 is tagged as a pseudogene. The length of the CDR3 is 16 residues. CDR3 nucleotides: TGTGCCAGCAGCAAAAAGCAGGGGGCGCTTCGAGAGACCCAGTACTTC. This translates into CASSKKQGALRETQYF.

This chain joins TRBV5-1 and TRBJ2-1, with a weak D call TRBD1 (6 bases). Trimming stripped 4 bases from V and 8 bases from J, with 10 bases between. The CDR3 contains 12 residues. Germline lookup yields CDR1 SGHRS and CDR2 YFSETQ. In DNA form, the CDR3 reads TGCGCCAGCAGCCCGGACAGCCATGAGCAGTTCTTC. The encoded protein is CASSPDSHEQFF.

This rearrangement joins TRBV20-1 to TRBJ2-5; TRBD2 aligns across 9 bases. With the DNA end fitting TRBJ2-7 better, the J assignment may be wrong. CDR3 length equals 13 residues. Looked up from germline, CDR1 is DFQATT and CDR2 is SNEGSKA (reference sequence). The CDR3 region has the DNA TGCAGTGCTAGCAGGACTAGCGTCTACGAGCAGTACTTC. Protein product: CSASRTSVYEQYF.

This clonotype was seen only a few times. J is TRBJ2-5 and V is TRBV20-1; D ambiguous. The germline CDR1 and CDR2 sequences are DFQATT and SNEGSKA (reference sequence). The CDR3 consists of 12 residues. V gave up 5 bases and J gave up 1 base, with 8 bases separating them. The CDR3: CSALWAQETQYF. DNA of the CDR3: TGCAGTGCTCTGTGGGCCCAAGAGACCCAGTACTTC.

This clonotype was seen once. The chain is built from TRBV9 and TRBJ2-4, with TRBD1 as a possible D gene (6 bases). The germline V and J ends were trimmed by 0 bases and 6 bases, with 13 bases remaining between them. The CDR3 loop spans 15 amino acids. Germline V lookup: CDR1 SGDLS, CDR2 YYNGEE. The CDR3, as DNA: TGTGCCAGCAGCGTAGACACAGGACAGATAAACATTCAGTACTTC. It encodes CASSVDTGQINIQYF.

The chain is built from TRBV15 and TRBJ2-1; perhaps TRBD2 as D (6 bases). Between the trimmed V and J ends, which lost 5 bases and 1 base, there was a span of 15 bases. Germline-derived CDR1 and CDR2 are LNHNV and YYDKDF (reference sequence). This CDR3 spans 16 amino acids. CDR3: CATSDDGLASYNEQFF. The CDR3 bases are TGTGCCACCAGCGACGACGGGCTAGCGTCCTACAATGAGCAGTTCTTC. Drawing the rest from reference TRBV15 and TRBJ2-1, the complete variable domain is DAMVIQNPRYQVTQFGKPVTLSCSQTLNHNVMYWYQQKSSQAPKLLFHYYDKDFNNEADTPDNFQSRRPNTSFCFLDIRSPGLGDTAMYLCATSDDGLASYNEQFFGPGTRLTVL.

The chain has TRBV12-3 or TRBV12-4 and TRBJ2-5, with a weak D call TRBD1 (6 bases). The tail of the sequence fits TRBJ2-7 better, so the J call may be wrong. The CDR3 has 15 amino acids. CDR3 DNA sequence: TGTGCCAGCAGAAGCGGACGGGACAAACCCTACGAGCAGTACTTC. Its translation is CASRSGRDKPYEQYF.

The genes are TRBV5-4 and TRBJ2-7; tentatively, D is TRBD2 (5 bases). The DNA end is more similar to TRBJ2-5, so the J call may be wrong. The CDR3 runs to 14 residues. Germline CDR1 reads SGHNT; CDR2 reads YYREEE (reference sequence). In DNA form, the CDR3 reads TGTGCCAGCAGCCGAACTAGTGGCATGGAGACCCAGTACTTC. Protein: CASSRTSGMETQYF.

This sequence joins TRBV12-3 or TRBV12-4 and TRBJ1-2, with a weak D call TRBD1 (6 bases). The CDR3 spans 13 residues. V was shortened by 7 bases and J by 4 bases, with 13 bases between the two germline ends. CDR3 region: CASNVRGIYGYTF. CDR3 DNA sequence: TGTGCCAGCAACGTAAGGGGGATCTATGGCTACACCTTC.

The rearrangement joins TRBV7-9 to TRBJ1-2; D gene ambiguous. V gave up 5 bases and J gave up 2 bases, with 9 bases separating them. Germline assignment: CDR1 SEHNR and CDR2 FQNEAQ (reference sequence). This CDR3 spans 13 amino acids. The CDR3 DNA is TGTGCCAGCAGCCCCTCTCAGAACTATGGCTACACCTTC. Translated, it gives CASSPSQNYGYTF.

V is TRBV20-1 and J is TRBJ1-2; 8 positions agree with TRBD1. The germline V gene encodes CDR1 DFQATT and CDR2 SNEGSKA (reference sequence). Trimming cost V 4 bases and J 6 bases; bases outside gene matches: 7. The CDR3 spans 13 residues. Here the CDR3 reads CSANYPGGDGYTF. The CDR3, as DNA: TGCAGTGCTAATTATCCAGGGGGCGATGGCTACACCTTC.

V gene TRBV12-3 or TRBV12-4 combines with J gene TRBJ2-7; D not resolved. V dropped 4 bases and J dropped 9 bases, with 31 bases sitting between them. CDR3 length: 18 residues. The CDR3, as DNA: TGTGCCAGCAGTTCCCGTAAAAAAAGGACGGCGGCTTCCCTATGGCAGTACTTC. Amino acids: CASSSRKKRTAASLWQYF.

V usage is TRBV5-6 and J usage is TRBJ2-5; D unresolved. The J call may not be correct, given that the DNA end is closer to TRBJ2-7. Germline CDR1 SGHDT, CDR2 YYEEEE. The CDR3 covers 14 residues. The CDR3 bases are TGTGCCAGCAGCTTGGTACGGACCCTCTACGAGCAGTACTTC. Translating gives CASSLVRTLYEQYF.

This clonotype appeared a few times. The chain combines TRBV6-6 with TRBJ2-7; D is undetermined. The CDR3 covers 14 residues. Trimming removed 7 bases at V and 1 base at J, with 14 bases between. Germline V CDR1 and CDR2: MNHNY, SVGAGI (reference sequence). CDR3 nucleotides: TGTGCCAGCACCGGGTGGGCGCTTTCCTACGAGCAGTACTTC. It is translated as CASTGWALSYEQYF.

This rearrangement joins TRBV2 to TRBJ2-7; D is uncertain. Germline V lookup: CDR1 SNHLY, CDR2 FYNNEI. This CDR3 region has 13 residues. Trimming took 2 bases from V and 2 from J, leaving 7 bases between them. In DNA form, the CDR3 reads TGTGCCAGCAGTGAAAGAAAGCCCTACGAGCAGTACTTC. Residues: CASSERKPYEQYF.

This chain uses TRBV19 with TRBJ1-1; D may be TRBD1 (6 bases). This CDR3 has 15 residues. The V gene's germline CDR1 is LNHDA and CDR2 SQIVND (reference sequence). V shed 5 bases and J shed 0 bases, with 13 bases lying between them. This CDR3 reads CASSALDSMNTEAFF. The CDR3 nucleotides read TGTGCCAGTAGTGCCCTGGACAGCATGAACACTGAAGCTTTCTTT. Variable domain in full (rest from reference TRBV19 and TRBJ1-1): DGGITQSPKYLFRKEGQNVTLSCEQNLNHDAMYWYRQDPGQGLRLIYYSQIVNDFQKGDIAEGYSVSREKKESFPLTVTSAQKNPTAFYLCASSALDSMNTEAFFGQGTRLTVV.

This clonotype was found once. The chain couples TRBV11-1 to TRBJ2-1; 11 bases align to TRBD1. This CDR3 is built from 15 residues. Germline CDR1 SGHAT, CDR2 FQDESV (reference sequence). Trimming at V came to 5 bases and at J to 10 bases, leaving 10 bases not matched to a gene. The CDR3 DNA is TGTGCCAGCAGCCCGAGGACAGGGGGCCGGGAGGAGCAGTTCTTC. Translated: CASSPRTGGREEQFF.

This chain connects TRBV5-1 to TRBJ1-1; D unclear. The ends were cut back, 4 bases at V and 1 base at J, with 11 bases in the middle. Germline CDR1 reads SGHRS; CDR2 reads YFSETQ. The CDR3 consists of 14 residues. The CDR3 sequence is CASSVSLGNTEAFF. The CDR3 bases are TGCGCCAGCAGCGTTTCACTAGGGAACACTGAAGCTTTCTTT.